This is a list of T cell receptor beta chains from one sample in a study of cytomegalovirus exposure and HLA in healthy donors. TCRdb keeps only in-frame clones here, not all; method: immunoSEQ multiplex PCR. The table shows 86,000 or so clones, with about four fifths occurring only once. Sequencing was done on a sample of PBMCs. Receptors were obtained from a woman between 35 and 50 years old in good health and CMV-seropositive. The CDR3 runs from the conserved cysteine through the conserved F or W. D genes are given only for firm matches. Size is stated for part of the rows, as once, few or many counts, or as a class when the clone is expanded.

>-|-|TRBV7-2|TRBJ2-1
TGTGCCAGCAGCCCGGAGGGTGGGGTCTTCTACAATGAGCAGTTCTTC
CASSPEGGVFYNEQFF
>-|-|TRBV10-3|TRBJ1-6
TGTGCCACCACCCCAGACGTGGGCGATTCACCCCTCCACTTT
CATTPDVGDSPLHF
>-|-|TRBV28|TRBJ1-3
TGTGCCAGCAGTTTCGGGGGTGTCTCTGGAAACACCATATATTTT
CASSFGGVSGNTIYF
>-|-|TRBV19|TRBJ2-7
TGTGCCAGTAGTATAGGGCGGACCTACGAGCAGTACTTC
CASSIGRTYEQYF
>-|TRBD1|TRBV27|TRBJ1-4
TGTGCCAGCAGTTTAGTGGAGGGGGCTGAAAAACTGTTTTTT
CASSLVEGAEKLFF
>-|-|TRBV13|TRBJ2-3
TGTGCCAGCAGCAGACAAGTCGTGAATACGCAGTATTTT
CASSRQVVNTQYF
>-|TRBD2|TRBV29-1|TRBJ2-7
TGCAGCGTTGAAGATCCGGGGACTAGCGGGAGCCTCCACGAGCAGTACTTC
CSVEDPGTSGSLHEQYF
>few|TRBD1|TRBV7-2|TRBJ1-1
TGTGCCAGCAGCCGTACAGGGGTCGTTTTCTTT
CASSRTGVVFF
>-|TRBD2|TRBV19|TRBJ2-7
TGTGCCAGTAGTATCAGCGGGAGGGCCACCTACGAGCAGTACTTC
CASSISGRATYEQYF
>-|-|TRBV6-1|TRBJ1-3
TGTGCCAGCAGCGACTGGTTCTCTGGAAACACCATATATTTT
CASSDWFSGNTIYF
>-|-|TRBV29-1|TRBJ1-1
TGCAGCGTTGAACAGGTAAACACTGAAGCTTTCTTT
CSVEQVNTEAFF
>-|TRBD2|TRBV27|TRBJ2-7
TGTGCCAGCAGTTTCAGGTCCGGGGGGTCCATCTACGAGCAGTACTTC
CASSFRSGGSIYEQYF
>few|TRBD1|TRBV7-2|TRBJ1-6
TGTGCCAGCAGCTGGGACAGGACTAATTCACCCCTCCACTTT
CASSWDRTNSPLHF
>-|TRBD1|TRBV27|TRBJ1-5
TGTGCCAGCAGCCGAGGGACAGGGGGAAATCAGCCCCAGCATTTT
CASSRGTGGNQPQHF
>-|-|TRBV6-4|TRBJ1-1
TGTGCCAGCAGTGTCGGGGTGAACACTGAAGCTTTCTTT
CASSVGVNTEAFF
>-|-|TRBV27|TRBJ2-1
TGTGCCAGCAGTCCTAGCTTTATCTCCTACAATGAGCAGTTCTTC
CASSPSFISYNEQFF
>-|TRBD2|TRBV9|TRBJ2-7
TGTGCCAGCAGCGCCGGGACTAGCGGCCCCTACGAGCAGTACTTC
CASSAGTSGPYEQYF
>-|-|TRBV28|TRBJ1-1
TGTGCCAGCACCTTGAACACTGAAGCTTTCTTT
CASTLNTEAFF
>-|TRBD1|TRBV19|TRBJ1-6
TGTGCCAGTAGTGGTCAACCGGGACAGCCAAATTCACCCCTCCACTTT
CASSGQPGQPNSPLHF
>few|-|TRBV9|TRBJ1-1
TGTGCCAGCAGCGTGGGGGCAGGGCATGAAGCTTTCTTT
CASSVGAGHEAFF
>-|-|TRBV27|TRBJ2-7
TGTGCCAGCAGTTTTGCGCCCCTCTACGAGCAGTACTTC
CASSFAPLYEQYF
>once|TRBD1|TRBV4-2|TRBJ1-2
TGTGCCAGCACCCTAAAGGGGGCTGGCTATGGCTACACCTTC
CASTLKGAGYGYTF
>-|-|TRBV9|TRBJ1-5
TGTGCCAGCAGCCCCGGGGTAAACAATCAGCCCCAGCATTTT
CASSPGVNNQPQHF
>-|-|TRBV5-6|TRBJ1-3
TGTGCCAGCAGCGCTCCAGGGAGGGACACCATATATTTT
CASSAPGRDTIYF
>-|TRBD1|TRBV14|TRBJ1-2
TGTGCCAGCAGCCACCCGGGACAGGGGAGCAACTATGGCTACACCTTC
CASSHPGQGSNYGYTF
>-|-|TRBV5-1|TRBJ1-1
TGCGCCAGCAGCACGGGACGGTGGGAGGACACTGAAGCTTTCTTT
CASSTGRWEDTEAFF
>-|-|TRBV7-2|TRBJ2-4
TGTGCCAGCAGCTTAGCTAGCAGCCGGGCCAAAAACATTCAGTACTTC
CASSLASSRAKNIQYF
>-|-|TRBV5-1|TRBJ1-5
TGCGCCAGCAGCTTAGGGGTCGATCAGCCCCAGCATTTT
CASSLGVDQPQHF
>-|TRBD1|TRBV11-1|TRBJ1-2
TGTGCCAGCAGCCACAAACGGGGGACAGGGGACTATGGCTACACCTTC
CASSHKRGTGDYGYTF
>-|TRBD1|TRBV6-5|TRBJ1-1
TGTGCCAGCAGCCCCTCGGGACAGGCCAACACTGAAGCTTTCTTT
CASSPSGQANTEAFF
>-|-|TRBV4-2|TRBJ2-1
TGTGCCAGCAGCCCGCCAGGCGATGAGCAGTTCTTC
CASSPPGDEQFF
>medium-sized|TRBD1|TRBV28|TRBJ1-1
TGTGCCAGCAGTGCAACAGGGGGTTGGGACACTGAAGCTTTCTTT
CASSATGGWDTEAFF
>-|TRBD1|TRBV9|TRBJ1-6
TGTGCCAGCAGCAGGACAGGGGGCCCTAATTCACCCCTCCACTTT
CASSRTGGPNSPLHF
>-|-|TRBV7-2|TRBJ2-7
TGTGCCAGCAGCTTAGATTACCGGGGTGGATCCGACGAGCAGTACTTC
CASSLDYRGGSDEQYF
>-|TRBD2|TRBV6-5|TRBJ2-7
TGTGCCAGCAGTTTGGCGGGAGGGCCTCAAGAGCAGTACTTC
CASSLAGGPQEQYF
>-|-|TRBV9|TRBJ2-3
TGTGCCAGCAGCGTAGGGGCTAGCCCTAGCACAGATACGCAGTATTTT
CASSVGASPSTDTQYF
>few|-|TRBV14|TRBJ2-3
TGTGCCAGCAGCCAAGATATGAGCACAGATACGCAGTATTTT
CASSQDMSTDTQYF
>-|-|TRBV2|TRBJ2-5
TGTGCCAGCAGGCAGGGGGAGGCCCAAGAGACCCAGTACTTC
CASRQGEAQETQYF
>-|TRBD2|TRBV2|TRBJ2-5
TGTGCCAGCAGTGACCCCTGGACTAGCTCGCAAGAGACCCAGTACTTC
CASSDPWTSSQETQYF
>-|-|TRBV19|TRBJ2-3
TGCACTTGGTGCCCCGGAGGCAAAGCCCAGACCACAGATACGCAGTATTTT
CTWCPGGKAQTTDTQYF
>-|-|TRBV7-9|TRBJ1-6
TGTGCCAGCAGCTTAGACCAGGGGAATTCACCCCTCCACTTT
CASSLDQGNSPLHF
>-|-|TRBV6-1|TRBJ1-4
TGTGCCAGCAGTGAAGGAGGCCCCCTGGTAACTAATGAAAAACTGTTTTTT
CASSEGGPLVTNEKLFF
>few|-|TRBV4-3|TRBJ2-3
TGCGCCAGCAGCCAAGGGTCCGGACTACTACGAGATACGCAGTATTTT
CASSQGSGLLRDTQYF
>-|-|TRBV19|TRBJ1-5
TGTGCCAGTGCCGAACAGGTCCTAAGCAATCAGCCCCAGCATTTT
CASAEQVLSNQPQHF
>-|TRBD1|TRBV16|TRBJ1-2
TGTGCCAGCAGCCCAAGGGGGCGAAACTATGGCTACACCTTC
CASSPRGRNYGYTF
>once|-|TRBV30|TRBJ1-2
TGTGCCTGGAGCCTGGGGGGTTATGGCTACACCTTC
CAWSLGGYGYTF
>-|TRBD1|TRBV6-1|TRBJ2-7
TGTGCCAGCAACTACGGACAGGGACGGACCTACGAGCAGTACTTC
CASNYGQGRTYEQYF
>-|-|TRBV5-6|TRBJ2-2
TGTGCCAGCAGCCCCGAACAGGGTTGGAGGGGGGAGCTGTTTTTT
CASSPEQGWRGELFF
>once|-|TRBV27|TRBJ1-4
TGTGCCAGCAGTCCGGGAAGGGGACACCTTGCAACTAATGAAAAACTGTTTTTT
CASSPGRGHLATNEKLFF
>once|-|TRBV5-1|TRBJ1-6
TGCGCCAGCAGCCCCGGGGTCCTCTCCTATAATTCACCCCTCCACTTT
CASSPGVLSYNSPLHF
>-|-|TRBV7-3|TRBJ2-1
TGTGCCAGCAGCTTAACGGGGGGCAATGAGCAGTTCTTC
CASSLTGGNEQFF
>-|-|TRBV4-2|TRBJ2-2
TGTGCCAGCAGCCCCCCGGTGGAAGAGGAGGAGCTGTTTTTT
CASSPPVEEEELFF
>-|-|TRBV20-1|TRBJ2-7
TGCAGTGCCCTCCTCCCCTACGAGCAGTACTTC
CSALLPYEQYF
>-|-|TRBV2|TRBJ2-7
TGTGCCAGCAGTGAAGCGCTCCGGCGGGCGAGCTCCTACGAGCAGTACTTC
CASSEALRRASSYEQYF
>-|TRBD1|TRBV6-1|TRBJ2-1
TGTGCCAGCAGCGGGACAGTCAATGAGCAGTTCTTC
CASSGTVNEQFF
>-|-|TRBV28|TRBJ2-7
TGTGCCAGCAGTTTGGGGTTGGGGCAGGGTAAGGGGTGGGACTACGAGCAGTACTTC
CASSLGLGQGKGWDYEQYF
>once|-|TRBV5-1|TRBJ2-1
TGCGCCAGCAGCACGGACAGAGGTTCCTACAATGAGCAGTTCTTC
CASSTDRGSYNEQFF